Following are 27 T cell receptor beta chains from one sample sequenced in a study of T cell responses to AZD1222 COVID-19 vaccine. Clones were read by immunoSEQ multiplex PCR, and TCRdb kept only the in-frame ones, dropping some. Of 20,000 to 30,000 clones in the sample, 86% were seen once. The sequencing here drew on peripheral blood, taken 28 days after the second AZD1222 dose. These receptors were taken from an adult who received the AZD1222 COVID-19 vaccine.

V usage is TRBV3-1 (or the pseudogene TRBV3-2) and J usage is TRBJ2-5; D may match TRBD1 or TRBD2 (5 bases each). This CDR3 is 15 amino acids long. Trimming left V 1 base short and J 1 base short, with 10 bases between. CDR1 LGHDT and CDR2 YNNKEL come from the germline V gene (reference sequence). CDR3 sequence reads: CASSQGWGSQETQYF. Written as DNA, the CDR3 is TGTGCCAGCAGCCAAGGATGGGGGTCCCAAGAGACCCAGTACTTC.

The chain uses TRBV7-8 and TRBJ2-5, with a tentative D call TRBD1 (6 bases). The CDR3 runs to 17 residues. V was shortened by 5 bases and J by 0 bases, with 19 bases between the two germline ends. The germline gives CDR1 SGHVS, CDR2 FQNEAQ. The CDR3 sequence is CASSRSSRTEYQETQYF. In DNA, the CDR3 is TGTGCCAGCAGCCGGAGTTCCAGGACAGAGTACCAAGAGACCCAGTACTTC.

J is TRBJ1-6 and V is TRBV30; TRBD1 is a possible D gene (6 bases). Germline lookup yields CDR1 GTSNPN and CDR2 SVGIG (reference sequence). CDR3 length: 14 residues. Trimming shortened V by 7 bases and J by 7 bases, and 17 bases separated the two germline ends. The CDR3 bases are TGTGCCTCCGTAGGGGGGGACGGGAATTCACCCCTCCACTTT. Translated, it gives CASVGGDGNSPLHF.

The chain links TRBV19 to TRBJ1-2, with D perhaps matching TRBD1 (6 bases). The germline CDR1 and CDR2 sequences are LNHDA and SQIVND (reference sequence). There are 14 residues in the CDR3. Deletions cut 10 bases from V and 0 bases from J, with 15 bases between. CDR3 nucleotide sequence: TGTGCCACCGCCTCAGGGGAAGCTAACTATGGCTACACCTTC. Protein product: CATASGEANYGYTF.

The chain has TRBV9 and TRBJ1-2, with D perhaps TRBD1 (5 bases). Trimming stripped 3 bases from V and 4 bases from J, with 10 bases between. Looked up from germline, CDR1 is SGDLS and CDR2 is YYNGEE. The CDR3 has 13 residues. The CDR3 bases are TGTGCCAGCAGCGGGGGGAGGGGCTATGGCTACACCTTC. It codes for CASSGGRGYGYTF.

This clone was observed a handful of times. The V and J genes are TRBV6-5 and TRBJ1-6; D uncertain. Germline V CDR1 and CDR2: MNHEY, SVGAGI. This CDR3 is 14 amino acids long. V was clipped by 10 bases and J by 4 bases, with 14 bases between them. The chain's CDR3 is CATNGRKYNSPLHF. The CDR3 nucleotides are TGTGCCACGAACGGACGGAAATATAATTCACCCCTCCACTTT.

The V and J genes are TRBV7-3 and TRBJ1-1, with a possible D match to TRBD1 (5 bases). Per germline, CDR1 SGHTA and CDR2 FQGTGA. Trimming stripped 6 bases from V and 0 bases from J, with 8 bases between. CDR3 length: 13 amino acids. Written as DNA, the CDR3 is TGTGCCAGCAGTTCAGGGCTGAACACTGAAGCTTTCTTT. This encodes CASSSGLNTEAFF.

This rearrangement joins TRBV6-5 to TRBJ1-1; D gene ambiguous. CDR3 length: 13 amino acids. Germline CDR1 MNHEY, CDR2 SVGAGI. Trimming cost V 0 bases and J 6 bases, with 8 bases left between them. The CDR3: CASSYSGGPEAFF. The CDR3 DNA reads TGTGCCAGCAGTTACTCGGGCGGACCTGAAGCTTTCTTT.

The V call is TRBV6-4, the J call TRBJ2-1; TRBD2 matches at 12 bases. Trimming cost V 6 bases and J 4 bases; bases outside gene matches: 4. The length of the CDR3 is 15 residues. Germline CDR1 and CDR2: MRHNA and SNTAGT. The CDR3 nucleotides are TGTGCCAGCAGCCCGACTAGCGGGGGATACAATGAGCAGTTCTTC. Residues: CASSPTSGGYNEQFF.

The gene calls are TRBV6-5 and TRBJ2-7; the match to TRBD2 covers 15 bases. CDR1 and CDR2 from the germline V gene are MNHEY and SVGAGI. The CDR3 covers 16 residues. The V and J ends lost 4 bases and 4 bases, in that order; junction bases with no gene match: 5. The CDR3: CASSSRGTSGRYEQYF. The CDR3, as DNA: TGTGCCAGCAGTTCCAGAGGGACTAGCGGGAGGTACGAGCAGTACTTC.

The genes are TRBV28 and TRBJ1-3; D is undetermined. Germline V gene lookup returns CDR1 MDHEN and CDR2 SYDVKM. The length of the CDR3 is 14 residues. V was clipped by 2 bases and J by 7 bases, with 12 bases between them. CDR3 DNA sequence: TGTGCCAGCAGTTTAGGCGCCAGAGGGAACACCATATATTTT. Its protein product is CASSLGARGNTIYF.

CDR3 protein: CATESGPGSYNEQFF. CDR3 in DNA: TGTGCCACCGAGTCAGGACCGGGCTCCTACAATGAGCAGTTCTTC. This chain connects TRBV19 to TRBJ2-1, with D uncertain. The CDR3 is 15 amino acids. Germline V lookup: CDR1 LNHDA, CDR2 SQIVND (reference sequence). Trimming stripped 10 bases from V and 0 bases from J, with 16 bases between.

V and J are TRBV28 and TRBJ2-7; D remains ambiguous. Trimming removed 8 bases at V and 6 bases at J, with 14 bases between. CDR3 size: 12 residues. Germline values: CDR1 MDHEN, CDR2 SYDVKM. The CDR3 sequence: CASSPSFGEQYF. CDR3 nucleotide sequence: TGTGCCAGCTCACCCAGCTTCGGCGAGCAGTACTTC.

This clone was detected only a few times. The V and J genes are TRBV30 and TRBJ2-5; D call uncertain. The V gene's germline CDR1 is GTSNPN and CDR2 SVGIG (reference sequence). This CDR3 has 12 residues. V gave up 2 bases and J gave up 7 bases, with 11 bases separating them. In DNA, the CDR3 is TGTGCCTGGAGTACACCTTTATCGACCCAGTACTTC. Translation: CAWSTPLSTQYF.

V is TRBV7-2 and J is TRBJ2-5, with D possibly being TRBD2 (5 bases). Germline-derived CDR1 and CDR2 are SGHTA and FQGNSA. This CDR3 spans 13 amino acids. The V end was cut by 5 bases, the J end by 7 bases, with 14 bases between. The CDR3 region is CASSAGSRGTQYF. The CDR3 DNA reads TGTGCCAGCAGCGCAGGCAGCCGGGGGACCCAGTACTTC.

This clone was seen more than once but under ten times. The chain links TRBV12-3 or TRBV12-4 to TRBJ1-6; D remains unclear. CDR3 length equals 13 residues. Trimming took 2 bases from V and 3 from J, leaving 2 bases between them. CDR3 DNA sequence: TGTGCCAGCAGTTTAAGCTATAATTCACCCCTCCACTTT. Translating it yields CASSLSYNSPLHF.

The V and J genes are TRBV3-1 (or the pseudogene TRBV3-2) and TRBJ2-1; 11 bases match TRBD2. The CDR3 contains 16 residues. V lost 3 bases to trimming and J lost 7 bases; unmatched junction nucleotides: 8. In germline, CDR1 is LGHDT, CDR2 YNNKEL (reference sequence). CDR3 sequence reads: CASSHRGSGGGNEQFF. The CDR3 DNA is TGTGCCAGCAGCCACCGAGGTAGCGGGGGGGGGAATGAGCAGTTCTTC.

V and J are TRBV15 and TRBJ1-1; D is undetermined. Trimming cost V 5 bases and J 3 bases, with 16 bases left between them. CDR1 LNHNV and CDR2 YYDKDF come from the germline V gene (reference sequence). The CDR3 runs to 15 residues. The CDR3 sequence is CATSAGPRSDTEAFF. DNA of the CDR3: TGTGCCACCAGCGCAGGCCCTCGGTCGGACACTGAAGCTTTCTTT.

This clone was picked up one time. In DNA form, the CDR3 reads TGTGCCAGCAGTGAATTTGGACAGGGGACCCACGAGCAGTACTTC. Translated, it gives CASSEFGQGTHEQYF. This chain uses TRBV6-1 with TRBJ2-7; the match to TRBD1 covers 9 bases. The CDR3 covers 15 residues. Looked up from germline, CDR1 is MNHNS and CDR2 is SASEGT. Losses at the gene ends were 2 bases for V and 5 bases for J; bases not matched to a gene: 7.

The CDR3 spells CASSLRFGSANTGELFF. CDR3 nucleotide sequence: TGTGCCAGCAGCTTAAGGTTTGGGAGCGCGAACACCGGGGAGCTGTTTTTT. The rearrangement links TRBV11-2 to TRBJ2-2; D is perhaps TRBD2 (5 bases). CDR1 SGHAT and CDR2 FQNNGV come from the germline V gene. V was trimmed by 2 bases and J by 0 bases, leaving 13 bases between them. This CDR3 comprises 17 residues.

V is TRBV7-9 and J is TRBJ2-1; 7 bases are a match to TRBD2. J was trimmed by 4 bases and V by 1 base; bases with no gene match: 7. This CDR3 region has 16 residues. The V gene's germline CDR1 is SEHNR and CDR2 FQNEAQ (reference sequence). The DNA for the CDR3 is TGTGCCAGCAGCTTAGGAAGGACTAGAGGATACAATGAGCAGTTCTTC. It translates to CASSLGRTRGYNEQFF. The full variable domain, completed using reference TRBV7-9 and TRBJ2-1, is DTGVSQNPRHKITKRGQNVTFRCDPISEHNRLYWYRQTLGQGPEFLTYFQNEAQLEKSRLLSDRFSAERPKGSFSTLEIQRTEQGDSAMYLCASSLGRTRGYNEQFFGPGTRLTVL.

The chain links TRBV5-1 to TRBJ1-4; maybe TRBD1 (5 bases). The CDR3 spans 13 residues. Germline V lookup: CDR1 SGHRS, CDR2 YFSETQ. With 4 bases removed from V and 5 bases from J, the gap between germline ends came to 9 bases. In DNA, the CDR3 is TGCGCCAGCAGCCAGTGGGACAATGAAAAACTGTTTTTT. Translated, it gives CASSQWDNEKLFF.

In its sample, this clone was seen once. The chain recombines TRBV30 with TRBJ2-6; D uncertain. CDR1 is GTSNPN, CDR2 SVGIG, per germline (reference sequence). CDR3 length equals 14 residues. The V end lost 3 bases, the J end lost 3 bases, and 9 bases lay between the germline ends. The CDR3 is CAWSSSGGANVLTF. CDR3 DNA: TGTGCCTGGAGCTCCTCCGGTGGGGCCAACGTCCTGACTTTC. Supplemented by reference TRBV30 and TRBJ2-6, the full variable domain reads SQTIHQWPATLVQPVGSPLSLECTVEGTSNPNLYWYRQAAGRGLQLLFYSVGIGQISSEVPQNLSASRPQDRQFILSSKKLLLSDSGFYLCAWSSSGGANVLTFGAGSRLTVL.

The V call is TRBV5-6, the J call TRBJ2-7, with D possibly matching TRBD2 (6 bases). The CDR3 sequence is 17 residues long. Trimming cost V 0 bases and J 2 bases, with 18 bases left between them. The germline V gene has CDR1 SGHDT and CDR2 YYEEEE. DNA of the CDR3: TGTGCCAGCAGCTTGGTTGGGTTCCGGGGAGGTACCTACGAGCAGTACTTC. This sequence encodes CASSLVGFRGGTYEQYF. The full variable domain, rest sourced from reference TRBV5-6 and TRBJ2-7, is DAGVTQSPTHLIKTRGQQVTLRCSPKSGHDTVSWYQQALGQGPQFIFQYYEEEERQRGNFPDRFSGHQFPNYSSELNVNALLLGDSALYLCASSLVGFRGGTYEQYFGPGTRLTVT.

The chain joins TRBV7-9 to TRBJ2-6; no clear D gene. The V and J ends lost 0 bases and 0 bases respectively, with 6 bases between them. This CDR3 has 16 amino acids. The germline V gene encodes CDR1 SEHNR and CDR2 FQNEAQ (reference sequence). The CDR3 DNA reads as TGTGCCAGCAGCTTAGCGCTGGGCTCTGGGGCCAACGTCCTGACTTTC. Translating gives CASSLALGSGANVLTF.

The CDR3 bases are TGTGCCACCAGTGATGACGACAGGGTGCGCGGCTACACCTTC. Translation gives CATSDDDRVRGYTF. The rearrangement links TRBV24-1 to TRBJ1-2, with 7 bases fitting TRBD1. The J segment lost 8 bases and the V segment lost 3 bases, leaving 8 bases of the junction unmatched. CDR1 and CDR2 (germline): KGHDR, SFDVKD. The CDR3 contains 14 residues.

This clone was detected once. The chain employs TRBV10-3 and TRBJ2-6; 10 nucleotides match TRBD1. V lost 6 bases, J lost 6 bases, and 17 bases stayed unmatched. CDR3 length: 19 residues. Per the germline V gene, CDR1 is ENHRY and CDR2 is SYGVKD. This chain's CDR3 is CAIRPDRDRGFRQANVLTF. CDR3 bases: TGTGCCATCAGGCCGGACCGGGACAGGGGCTTCCGACAGGCCAACGTCCTGACTTTC.